Only one count was recorded for the clone carrying this T cell receptor (beta chain). This sample is part of a study of T cell changes during pregnancy in multiple sclerosis. Using immunoSEQ multiplex PCR, the repertoire was profiled, and TCRdb retains in-frame clones only, with some absent. The sample has approximately 25,000 clones; about 89% are singletons. CDR1 is MNHEY, CDR2 SVGAGI, per germline. Between the trimmed V and J ends, which lost 2 bases and 0 bases, there was a span of 11 bases. This CDR3 has 15 residues. The sequenced sample was CD8+ T cells from peripheral blood mononuclear cells, obtained in the first trimester of pregnancy. The TCR sequence derives from a female donor in good health, enrolled as a control in a pregnancy study. The chain couples TRBV6-5 to TRBJ2-7, with a possible D match to TRBD1 (5 bases). CDR3 nucleotides: TGTGCCAGCAGTTACGGGGCAGCCTCCTCCTACGAGCAGTACTTC. Amino acid sequence: CASSYGAASSYEQYF.